This passage covers 21 T cell receptor beta chains from one sample sequenced in a study of CD8 T cells in ankylosing spondylitis. MiXCR, applied by TCRdb to the 5' RACE reads, yields one record per CDR3 protein. Of about 240,000 distinct CDR3 sequences in the sample, over 8.5% were seen once. Sequences were obtained from blood, either unsorted or a sorted T cell fraction (not recorded which). These receptor sequences come from a male donor with ankylosing spondylitis or in good health (not recorded which).

Worth noting for this clonotype: A much larger clone differs from this one at a single base, so this may be a read error. The chain couples TRBV20-1 to TRBJ2-3; TRBD2 is a possible D gene (5 bases). The germline V gene has CDR1 DFQATT and CDR2 SNEGSKA (reference sequence). Trimming cost V 1 base and J 5 bases, with 13 bases left between them. The CDR3 runs 14 residues. The CDR3 region is CSARGLAMKDTQYF. CDR3 nucleotides: TGCAGTGCTAGAGGGCTAGCTATGAAAGATACGCAGTATTTT.

This clonotype occurred many times. The chain uses TRBV20-1 and TRBJ2-3, with 10 bases that match TRBD2. Trimming removed 0 bases from V and 4 bases from J; junction bases left unmatched: 7. Per germline, CDR1 DFQATT and CDR2 SNEGSKA (reference sequence). The CDR3 is 16 amino acids. Written as DNA, the CDR3 is TGCAGTGCTAGAGATCTCGCTAGCGGGAGCCCAGATACGCAGTATTTT. Its translation: CSARDLASGSPDTQYF.

This clonotype was counted ten times or more. The V call is TRBV2, the J call TRBJ2-1; D possibly corresponds to TRBD2 (5 bases). The CDR3 is made up of 15 amino acids. V lost 3 bases to trimming and J lost 8 bases, with 17 bases between them. The germline gives CDR1 SNHLY, CDR2 FYNNEI. CDR3 region: CASSDQVRGFDEQFF. The CDR3 region has the DNA TGTGCCAGCAGTGATCAAGTACGAGGGTTTGATGAGCAGTTCTTC.

This chain connects TRBV25-1 to TRBJ2-1, with D possibly being TRBD2 (5 bases). V lost 5 bases to trimming and J lost 2 bases, with 13 bases between them. This CDR3 comprises 15 residues. Germline V gives CDR1 MGHDK, CDR2 SYGVNS. The CDR3 region has the DNA TGTGCCAGCAGTCCGCTCGGAGGAACCTACAATGAGCAGTTCTTC. Its protein is CASSPLGGTYNEQFF.

This clonotype has just a few counts. This sequence joins TRBV23-1 and TRBJ2-7; 7 nucleotides align to TRBD1. TRBV23-1 is designated an ORF whose function remains uncertain. The V gene end was trimmed by 2 bases and the J gene end by 5 bases; junction bases not matched to a gene: 6. This CDR3 contains 14 residues. The CDR3 protein is CASSQQGQLDEQYF. The CDR3 DNA follows: TGCGCCAGCAGTCAACAGGGACAGCTCGACGAGCAGTACTTC.

There are many counts of this clonotype. V gene TRBV7-9 combines with J gene TRBJ1-1; D may be TRBD1 (5 bases). Germline V lookup: CDR1 SEHNR, CDR2 FQNEAQ (reference sequence). V was pared by 3 bases and J by 12 bases, with 26 bases between. This CDR3 has 16 amino acids. CDR3 amino acids: CASSFFIEGDPKASFF. CDR3 bases: TGTGCCAGCAGCTTTTTTATTGAAGGGGACCCGAAAGCATCTTTCTTT.

The rearrangement uses TRBV18 and TRBJ1-1; TRBD1 matches 8 bases. The CDR3 runs to 16 residues. The J segment lost 3 bases and the V segment lost 5 bases, leaving 11 bases of the junction unmatched. CDR1 is KGHSH and CDR2 is LQKENI in the germline V gene. The CDR3 bases are TGTGCCAGCTCATTCGGGACAGGTTCGGATGACACTGAAGCTTTCTTT. Amino acid sequence: CASSFGTGSDDTEAFF.

Many counts were recorded for this clonotype. The chain links TRBV5-1 to TRBJ2-2, with D possibly TRBD1 on 6 matching bases. Deletions cut 3 bases from V and 0 bases from J, with 12 bases between. The CDR3 has 16 amino acids. CDR1 SGHRS and CDR2 YFSETQ come from the germline V gene. The CDR3 reads CASSSGQLANTGELFF. CDR3 DNA sequence: TGCGCCAGCAGCTCCGGACAGCTCGCGAACACCGGGGAGCTGTTTTTT.

V gene TRBV20-1 combines with J gene TRBJ1-1, with D perhaps TRBD1 (5 bases). Trimming removed 3 bases from V and 2 bases from J, with 10 bases in between. This CDR3 has 13 residues. CDR1 and CDR2 (germline): DFQATT, SNEGSKA (reference sequence). CDR3 nucleotides: TGCAGTGCTAGGTCAGGGCCCAACACTGAAGCTTTCTTT. Amino acids: CSARSGPNTEAFF.

This clonotype was observed many times. The rearrangement joins TRBV7-3 to TRBJ2-3; TRBD2 might be the D (7 bases). The CDR3 is made up of 15 amino acids. The germline CDR1 and CDR2 sequences are SGHTA and FQGTGA. V was pared by 1 base and J by 5 bases, with 13 bases between. This CDR3 reads CASSLIGGPGDTQYF. The DNA of the CDR3 is TGTGCCAGCAGCTTAATCGGGGGGCCAGGAGATACGCAGTATTTT.

This clonotype was seen only a few times. The gene calls are TRBV7-2 and TRBJ2-5; no clear D. CDR3 length: 14 amino acids. The germline V and J ends were trimmed by 3 bases and 0 bases, with 8 bases remaining between them. Germline V lookup: CDR1 SGHTA, CDR2 FQGNSA. CDR3 protein: CASSLSRNQETQYF. The CDR3 DNA follows: TGTGCCAGCAGCTTGTCGAGAAACCAAGAGACCCAGTACTTC.

This clonotype was found many times. The rearrangement links TRBV20-1 to TRBJ1-3; D is undetermined. The CDR3 has 14 residues. Deletions cut 5 bases from V and 0 bases from J, with 11 bases between. Germline CDR1 is DFQATT and CDR2 is SNEGSKA (reference sequence). Written as DNA, the CDR3 is TGCAGTGCTCGGAGACGGGGCTCTGGAAACACCATATATTTT. Translation gives CSARRRGSGNTIYF.

This clonotype was counted at least ten times. V and J are TRBV12-3 or TRBV12-4 and TRBJ2-5; 9 bases line up with TRBD1. The CDR3 consists of 15 residues. J lost 6 bases, V lost 2 bases, and 7 bases had no gene match. CDR3 sequence reads: CASSLRGQGEKTQYF. The DNA for the CDR3 is TGTGCCAGCAGTTTAAGGGGACAGGGCGAAAAGACCCAGTACTTC.

The table lists this clonotype with many counts. The chain joins TRBV7-6 to TRBJ2-7; tentatively, D is TRBD2 (6 bases). CDR3 length: 15 residues. Trimming stripped 1 base from V and 5 bases from J, with 15 bases between. In germline, CDR1 is SGHVS, CDR2 FNYEAQ. The CDR3: CASSLGLEPTHEQYF. CDR3 sequence (DNA): TGTGCCAGCAGCTTAGGACTAGAGCCGACTCACGAGCAGTACTTC.

Many counts were recorded for this clonotype. The V call is TRBV6-2 or TRBV6-3, the J call TRBJ2-3, with D unresolved. The CDR3 sequence is 13 residues long. In germline, CDR1 is MNHEY, CDR2 SVGEGT. Deletions cut 2 bases from V and 2 bases from J, with 5 bases between. The CDR3 here is CASSYEVTDTQYF. The CDR3 DNA sequence: TGTGCCAGCAGTTACGAGGTCACAGATACGCAGTATTTT.

V gene TRBV12-3 or TRBV12-4 combines with J gene TRBJ2-5; TRBD1 matches 8 bases. V was pared by 7 bases and J by 2 bases, with 3 bases of the junction left unmatched. The CDR3 is made up of 13 amino acids. The CDR3 region is CASIRTGQETQYF. DNA for the CDR3: TGTGCCAGCATCCGGACAGGGCAAGAGACCCAGTACTTC.

As to this clonotype: The junction and the germline gene differ at one end; a read error may be behind it. The rearrangement links TRBV20-1 to TRBJ2-5, with D maybe TRBD2 (7 bases). Germline CDR1 reads DFQATT; CDR2 reads SNEGSKA (reference sequence). This CDR3 comprises 13 residues. The CDR3 reads CSSSPGGDETQYF. The CDR3 DNA reads TGCAGTTCTAGCCCGGGGGGCGACGAGACCCAGTACTTC.

Many counts were recorded for this clonotype. The genes are TRBV6-1 and TRBJ1-1; no reliable D call. The CDR3 is 14 residues long. Germline lookup yields CDR1 MNHNS and CDR2 SASEGT. V was trimmed by 5 bases and J by 2 bases, leaving 12 bases between them. The DNA of the CDR3 is TGTGCCAGCAGTCCGCCGACCCCAAACACTGAAGCTTTCTTT. Translating it yields CASSPPTPNTEAFF.

The genes are TRBV4-3 and TRBJ2-7; 7 nucleotides line up with TRBD1. Germline V lookup: CDR1 LGHNA, CDR2 YSLEER. There are 14 residues in the CDR3. Germline trimming cut 3 bases from V and 2 bases from J; bases unmatched to any gene: 4. The CDR3 coding sequence is TGCGCCAGCAGCCACCGAGGACAGGCCTACGAGCAGTACTTC. Its protein is CASSHRGQAYEQYF.

There are many counts of this clonotype. The chain employs TRBV6-5 and TRBJ1-2; tentatively, D is TRBD1 (5 bases). The germline gives CDR1 MNHEY, CDR2 SVGAGI. This CDR3 spans 16 amino acids. Trimming shortened V by 0 bases and J by 4 bases, and 15 bases separated the two germline ends. The CDR3 is CASSYSWVRGSYGYTF. As DNA, the CDR3 is TGTGCCAGCAGTTACTCTTGGGTTCGGGGCTCCTATGGCTACACCTTC.

This clonotype was detected many times. This chain joins TRBV20-1 and TRBJ1-1; D may be TRBD1 (5 bases). There are 12 residues in the CDR3. Trimming pared 8 bases from V and 2 bases from J, leaving 12 bases between. From germline, CDR1 is DFQATT and CDR2 SNEGSKA (reference sequence). The CDR3 spells CSPGQINTEAFF. The CDR3 DNA follows: TGCAGTCCAGGACAAATTAACACTGAAGCTTTCTTT.